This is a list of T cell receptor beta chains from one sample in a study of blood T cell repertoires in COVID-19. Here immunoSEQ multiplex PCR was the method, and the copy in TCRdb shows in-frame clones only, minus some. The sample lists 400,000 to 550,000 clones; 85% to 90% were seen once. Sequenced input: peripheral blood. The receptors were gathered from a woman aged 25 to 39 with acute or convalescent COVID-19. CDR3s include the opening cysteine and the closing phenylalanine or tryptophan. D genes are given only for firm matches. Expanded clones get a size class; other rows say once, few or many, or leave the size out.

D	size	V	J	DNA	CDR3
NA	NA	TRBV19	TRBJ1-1	TGTGCCAGTACATTCGGGGGGAACACTGAAGCTTTCTTT	CASTFGGNTEAFF
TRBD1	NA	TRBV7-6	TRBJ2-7	TGTGCCAGCAGCTTTAGGACAGGGAGGAGCTCCTACGAGCAGTACTTC	CASSFRTGRSSYEQYF
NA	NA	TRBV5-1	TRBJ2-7	TGCGCCAGCAGCTTGGGGGGCACAGCCTACGAGCAGTACTTC	CASSLGGTAYEQYF
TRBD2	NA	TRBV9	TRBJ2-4	TGTGCCAGCAGCGTGGGAAGTAGCGGGGCCAAAAACATTCAGTACTTC	CASSVGSSGAKNIQYF
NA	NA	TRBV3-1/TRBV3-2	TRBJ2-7	TGTGCCAGCAGCCACAGGACACACGAGCAGTACTTC	CASSHRTHEQYF
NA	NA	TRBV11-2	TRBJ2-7	TGTGCCAGCAGCTTTCACGGGACAAACTCCTACGAGCAGTACTTC	CASSFHGTNSYEQYF
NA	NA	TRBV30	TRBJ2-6	TGTGCCTGGACCGGTAGCTCTGGGGCCAACGTCCTGACTTTC	CAWTGSSGANVLTF
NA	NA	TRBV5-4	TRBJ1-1	TGTGCCAGCAGCTTGGACGCGAGGGGGACCGAAGCTTTCTTT	CASSLDARGTEAFF
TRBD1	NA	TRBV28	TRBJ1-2	TGTGCCAGCAGTTTATTCGGACAGGGTCGGGGCTACACCTTC	CASSLFGQGRGYTF
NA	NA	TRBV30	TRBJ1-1	TGTGCCTGGGGCAACAATCAGCGGGCTTTCTTT	CAWGNNQRAFF
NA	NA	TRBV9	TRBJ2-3	TGTGCCAGCAGCGCCGACGGGATTAGCACAGATACGCAGTATTTT	CASSADGISTDTQYF
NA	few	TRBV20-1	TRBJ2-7	TGCAGTGCTAGTAATTCTAGGGGCAGGGAATACGAGCAGTACTTC	CSASNSRGREYEQYF
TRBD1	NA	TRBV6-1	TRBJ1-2	TGTGCCAGCAGTGATATTGGCAGGGGGCTGCTGGGCTACACCTTC	CASSDIGRGLLGYTF
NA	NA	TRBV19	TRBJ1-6	TGTGCCAGTAGTATCGGAGGTGGTAATTCACCCCTCCACTTT	CASSIGGGNSPLHF
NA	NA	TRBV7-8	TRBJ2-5	TGTGCCAGCAGCTTAGTGTCCTCCTCCCAGTACTTC	CASSLVSSSQYF
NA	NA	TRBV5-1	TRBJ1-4	TGCGCCAGCAGTCGCGTCGGGGAAAAACTGTTTTTT	CASSRVGEKLFF
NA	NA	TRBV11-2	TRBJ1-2	TGTGCCAGCAGCTTAGACATACAGACTAACTATGGCTACACCTTC	CASSLDIQTNYGYTF
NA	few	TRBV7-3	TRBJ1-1	TGTGCCAGCAGCTTAACCGGGTTGACCACTGAAGCTTTCTTT	CASSLTGLTTEAFF
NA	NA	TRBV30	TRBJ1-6	TGTGCCTGCTACGCCGATAGTACCGGTTCACCCCTCCACTTT	CACYADSTGSPLHF
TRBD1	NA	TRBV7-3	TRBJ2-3	TGTGCCAGCAGCTTGACAGGGGTGACAGATACGCAGTATTTT	CASSLTGVTDTQYF
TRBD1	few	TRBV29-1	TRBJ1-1	TGCAGCGTTGTTGCAGGGGGTAAAACTGAAGCTTTCTTT	CSVVAGGKTEAFF
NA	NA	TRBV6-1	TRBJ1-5	TGTGCCAGCAGTGATCGGGGGAAAGCGCATAGCAATCAGCCCCAGCATTTT	CASSDRGKAHSNQPQHF
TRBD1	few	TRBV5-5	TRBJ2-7	TGTGCCAGCAGCTGGGGGGACAGGTACTCCTACGAGCAGTACTTC	CASSWGDRYSYEQYF
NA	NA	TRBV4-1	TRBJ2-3	TGCGCCAGCAGCCAAATCGAACGGGAATTCACAGATACGCAGTATTTT	CASSQIEREFTDTQYF
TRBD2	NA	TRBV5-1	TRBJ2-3	TGCGCCAGCAGCTTGGGACTAGCGGTGAACACAGATACGCAGTATTTT	CASSLGLAVNTDTQYF
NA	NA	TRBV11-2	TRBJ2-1	TGTGCCAGCAGCTTAGAGTGGACAGTTTACAATGAGCAGTTCTTC	CASSLEWTVYNEQFF
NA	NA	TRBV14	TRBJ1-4	TGTGCCAGCAGCGTTATGGCAGGCCGGATTAATGAAAAACTGTTTTTT	CASSVMAGRINEKLFF
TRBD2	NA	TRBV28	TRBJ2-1	TGTGCCAGCAGAAAATCGGGCGGGGGGGCCGCTGAGCAGTTCTTC	CASRKSGGGAAEQFF
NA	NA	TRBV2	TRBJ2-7	TGTGCCAGCAGTGAAGTTGGGCAGGGGAAGAACGAGCAGTACTTC	CASSEVGQGKNEQYF
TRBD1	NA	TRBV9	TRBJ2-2	TGTGCCAGCAGCGTCCTTCCAGACAGGGGATCGACCGGGGAGCTGTTTTTT	CASSVLPDRGSTGELFF
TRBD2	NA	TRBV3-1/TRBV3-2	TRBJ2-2	TGTGCCAGCAGCCAAGAGCCTAGACTAGCGGGGGGCCCCGGGGAGCTGTTTTTT	CASSQEPRLAGGPGELFF
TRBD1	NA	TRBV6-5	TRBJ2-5	TGTGCCAGCAGTCCACAGGGGCAAAATGGGGAGACCCAGTACTTC	CASSPQGQNGETQYF
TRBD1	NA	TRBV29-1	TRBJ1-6	TGCAGCGTTGAGCCACAGGGGAGCTCCTATAATTCACCCCTCCACTTT	CSVEPQGSSYNSPLHF
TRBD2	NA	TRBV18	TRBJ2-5	TGTGCCAGCTCATCGGGACTAGCGGGGGGTTTCCAAGAGACCCAGTACTTC	CASSSGLAGGFQETQYF
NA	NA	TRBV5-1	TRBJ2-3	TGCGCCAGCAGCTTGGAGCAGGTGCGCACAGATACGCAGTATTTT	CASSLEQVRTDTQYF
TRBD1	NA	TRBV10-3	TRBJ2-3	TGTGCCATCAGTGCCCGGGACAGGGACACAGATACGCAGTATTTT	CAISARDRDTDTQYF
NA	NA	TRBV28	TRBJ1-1	TGTGCCAGCAGTTTATTGACAGGAAGGACCATGAACACTGAAGCTTTCTTT	CASSLLTGRTMNTEAFF
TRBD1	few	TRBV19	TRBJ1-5	TGTGCCAGTAGTATCGGACAGGGTAGCAATCAGCCCCAGCATTTT	CASSIGQGSNQPQHF
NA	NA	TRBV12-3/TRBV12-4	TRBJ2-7	TGTGCCAGCAGTACACAGTACGAGCAGTACTTC	CASSTQYEQYF
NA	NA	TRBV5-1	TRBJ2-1	TGCGCCAGCAGCTTGGTACCAGGGAACAATGAGCAGTTCTTC	CASSLVPGNNEQFF
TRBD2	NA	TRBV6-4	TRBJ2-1	TGTGCCAGCAGTGACTCGATAGCGGGTACATACAATGAGCAGTTCTTC	CASSDSIAGTYNEQFF
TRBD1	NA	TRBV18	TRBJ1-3	TGTGCCAGCTCACCATTTCGCCCCAGGGGGGATAACACCATATATTTT	CASSPFRPRGDNTIYF
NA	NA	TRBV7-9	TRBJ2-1	TGTGCCAGCAGCCACCCAGGGGGGCCTATATACAATGAGCAGTTCTTC	CASSHPGGPIYNEQFF
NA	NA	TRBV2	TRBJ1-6	TGTGCCAGCAGGGCCGCCGACAGGAGGATAGGTTCACCCCTCCACTTT	CASRAADRRIGSPLHF
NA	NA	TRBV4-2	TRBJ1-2	TGTGCCAGCAGCCAGGGGCCTCCAGACTACACCTTC	CASSQGPPDYTF
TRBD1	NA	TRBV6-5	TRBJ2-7	TGTGCCAGCAGCCCGGGGACAGGGAAGGCCTACGAGCAGTACTTC	CASSPGTGKAYEQYF
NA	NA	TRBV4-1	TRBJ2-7	TGCGCCAGCAGCCAAGAAGGAGGGGCGTCCGAGCAGTACTTC	CASSQEGGASEQYF
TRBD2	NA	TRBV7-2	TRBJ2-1	TGTGCCAGCAGCTTAGCTGGGGCGGGGGGGCTATCCTACAATGAGCAGTTCTTC	CASSLAGAGGLSYNEQFF
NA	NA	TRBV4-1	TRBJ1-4	TGCGCCAGCAGCCAAGATATCCGGGGAGCTAATGAAAAACTGTTTTTT	CASSQDIRGANEKLFF
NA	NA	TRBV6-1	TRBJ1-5	TGTGCCAGCAGTGAAGGGAGGGGCGGGCGATGGCAGCCCCAGCATTTT	CASSEGRGGRWQPQHF